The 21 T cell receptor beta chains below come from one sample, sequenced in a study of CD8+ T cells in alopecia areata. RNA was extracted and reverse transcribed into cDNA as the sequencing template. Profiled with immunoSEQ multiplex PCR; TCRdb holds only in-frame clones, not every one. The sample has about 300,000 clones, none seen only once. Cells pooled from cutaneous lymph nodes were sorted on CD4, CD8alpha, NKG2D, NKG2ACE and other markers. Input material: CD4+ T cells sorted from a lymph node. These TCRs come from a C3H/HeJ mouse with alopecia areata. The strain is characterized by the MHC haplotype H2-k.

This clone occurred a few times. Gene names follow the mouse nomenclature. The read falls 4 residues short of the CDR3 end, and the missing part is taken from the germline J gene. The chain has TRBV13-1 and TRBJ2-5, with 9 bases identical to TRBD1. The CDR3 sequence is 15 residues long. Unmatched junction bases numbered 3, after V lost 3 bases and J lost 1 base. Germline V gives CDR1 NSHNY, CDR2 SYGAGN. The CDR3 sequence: CASSGTGDDQDTQYF. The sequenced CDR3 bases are TGTGCCAGCAGTGGGACAGGGGACGACCAAGAC.

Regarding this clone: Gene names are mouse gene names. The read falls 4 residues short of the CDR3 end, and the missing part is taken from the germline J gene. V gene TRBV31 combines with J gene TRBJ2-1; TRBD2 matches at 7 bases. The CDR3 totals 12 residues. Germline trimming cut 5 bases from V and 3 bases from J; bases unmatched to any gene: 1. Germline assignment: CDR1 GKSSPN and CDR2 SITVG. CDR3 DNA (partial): TGTGCCTGGCCTGGGGGCTATGCT. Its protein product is CAWPGGYA. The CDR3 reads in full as CAWPGGYAEQFF.

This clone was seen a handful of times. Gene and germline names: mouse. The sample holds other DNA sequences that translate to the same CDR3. CDR3 bases read: TGCACCTGCAGTGCAGAATCAGCTAGTGCAGAA. Its translation is CTCSAESASAE. The entire CDR3 protein is CTCSAESASAETLYF. The rearrangement uses TRBV1 and TRBJ2-3; D not resolved. The read ends 4 residues before the CDR3 terminus; that terminus is restored from the germline J gene. Germline CDR1 and CDR2: NSQYPW and LRSPGD (reference sequence). This CDR3 spans 15 amino acids. V was cut by 0 bases and J by 0 bases, with 7 bases left in between. Based on the CDR3 plus reference TRBV1 and TRBJ2-3, the full variable domain is VTLLEQNPRWRLVPRGQAVNLRCILKNSQYPWMSWYQQDLQKQLQWLFTLRSPGDKEVKSLPGADYLATRVTDTELRLQVANMSQGRTLYCTCSAESASAETLYFGSGTRLTVL.

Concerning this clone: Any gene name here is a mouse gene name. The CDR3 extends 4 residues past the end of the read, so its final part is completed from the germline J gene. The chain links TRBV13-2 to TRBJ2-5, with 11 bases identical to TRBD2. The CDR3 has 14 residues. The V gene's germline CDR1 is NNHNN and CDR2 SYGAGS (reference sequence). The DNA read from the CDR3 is TGTGCCAGCGGTCACTGGGGGGGCAAAGAC. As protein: CASGHWGGKD. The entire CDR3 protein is CASGHWGGKDTQYF.

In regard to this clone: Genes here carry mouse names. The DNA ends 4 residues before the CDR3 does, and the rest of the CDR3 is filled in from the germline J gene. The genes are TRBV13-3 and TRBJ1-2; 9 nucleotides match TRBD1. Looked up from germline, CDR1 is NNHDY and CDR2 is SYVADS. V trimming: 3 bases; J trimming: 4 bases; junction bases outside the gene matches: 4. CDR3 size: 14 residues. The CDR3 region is CASSGDRAGSDYTF. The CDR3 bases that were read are TGTGCCAGCAGTGGGGACAGGGCGGGCTCC.

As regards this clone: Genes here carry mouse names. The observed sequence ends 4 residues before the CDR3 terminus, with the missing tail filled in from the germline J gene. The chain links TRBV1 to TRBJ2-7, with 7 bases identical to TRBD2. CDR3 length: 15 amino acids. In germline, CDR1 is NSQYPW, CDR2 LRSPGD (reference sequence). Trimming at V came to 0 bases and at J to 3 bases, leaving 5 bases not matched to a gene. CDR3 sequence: CTCSADLGVLYEQYF. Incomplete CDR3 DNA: TGCACCTGCAGTGCAGATCTGGGGGTTCTCTAT.

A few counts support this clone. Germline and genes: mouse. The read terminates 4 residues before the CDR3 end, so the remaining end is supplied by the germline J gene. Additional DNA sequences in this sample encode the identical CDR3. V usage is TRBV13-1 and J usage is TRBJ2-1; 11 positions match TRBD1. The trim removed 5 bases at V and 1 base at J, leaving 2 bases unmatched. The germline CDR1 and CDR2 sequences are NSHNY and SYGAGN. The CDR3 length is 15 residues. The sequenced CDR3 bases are TGTGCCAGCAGGAGGGACAGGGGGAACTATGCT. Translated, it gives CASRRDRGNYA. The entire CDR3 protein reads CASRRDRGNYAEQFF.

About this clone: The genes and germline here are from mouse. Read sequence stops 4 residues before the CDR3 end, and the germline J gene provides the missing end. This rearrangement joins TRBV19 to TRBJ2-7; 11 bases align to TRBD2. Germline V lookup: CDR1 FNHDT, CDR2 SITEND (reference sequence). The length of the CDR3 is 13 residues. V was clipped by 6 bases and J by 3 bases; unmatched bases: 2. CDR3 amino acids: CASKDWGDYEQYF. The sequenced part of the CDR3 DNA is TGTGCCAGCAAGGACTGGGGGGACTAT.

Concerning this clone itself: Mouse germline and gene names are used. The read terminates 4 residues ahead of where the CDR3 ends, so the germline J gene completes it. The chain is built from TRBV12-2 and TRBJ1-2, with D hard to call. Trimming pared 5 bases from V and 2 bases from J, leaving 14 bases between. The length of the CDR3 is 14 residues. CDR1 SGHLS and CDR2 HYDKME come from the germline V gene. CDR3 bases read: TGTGCCAGCTGTACTGGGGTTGAGAACTCC. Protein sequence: CASCTGVENS. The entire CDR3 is CASCTGVENSDYTF.

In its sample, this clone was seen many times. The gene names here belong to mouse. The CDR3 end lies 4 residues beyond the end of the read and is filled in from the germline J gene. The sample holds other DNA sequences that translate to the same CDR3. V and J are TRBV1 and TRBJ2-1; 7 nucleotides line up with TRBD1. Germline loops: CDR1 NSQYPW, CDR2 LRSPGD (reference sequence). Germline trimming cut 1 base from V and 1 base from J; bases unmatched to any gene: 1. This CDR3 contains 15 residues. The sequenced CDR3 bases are TGCACCTGCAGTGCAGGACAGGGCAACTATGCT. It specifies CTCSAGQGNYA. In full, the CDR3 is CTCSAGQGNYAEQFF.

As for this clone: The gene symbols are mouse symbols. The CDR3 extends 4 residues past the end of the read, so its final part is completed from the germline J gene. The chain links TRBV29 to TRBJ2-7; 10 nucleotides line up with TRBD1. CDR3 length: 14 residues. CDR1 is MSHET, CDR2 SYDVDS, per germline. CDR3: CASSSRGQGYEQYF. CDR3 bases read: TGTGCTAGCAGTTCGAGGGGACAGGGGTAT.

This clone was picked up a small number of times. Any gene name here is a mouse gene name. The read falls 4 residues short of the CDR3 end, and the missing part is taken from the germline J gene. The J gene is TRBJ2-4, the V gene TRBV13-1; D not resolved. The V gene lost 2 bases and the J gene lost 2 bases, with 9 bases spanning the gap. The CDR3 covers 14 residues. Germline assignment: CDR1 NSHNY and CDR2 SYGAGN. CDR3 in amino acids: CASSETLDQNTLYF. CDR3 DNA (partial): TGTGCCAGCAGTGAGACTCTAGATCAAAAC.

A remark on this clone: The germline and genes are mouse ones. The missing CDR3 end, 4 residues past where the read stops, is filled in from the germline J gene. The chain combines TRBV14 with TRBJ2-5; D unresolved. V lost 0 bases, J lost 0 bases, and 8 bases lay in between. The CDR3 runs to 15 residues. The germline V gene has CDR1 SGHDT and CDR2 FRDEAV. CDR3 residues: CASSFYGSNQDTQYF. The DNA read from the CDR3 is TGTGCCAGCAGTTTCTATGGGTCTAACCAAGAC.

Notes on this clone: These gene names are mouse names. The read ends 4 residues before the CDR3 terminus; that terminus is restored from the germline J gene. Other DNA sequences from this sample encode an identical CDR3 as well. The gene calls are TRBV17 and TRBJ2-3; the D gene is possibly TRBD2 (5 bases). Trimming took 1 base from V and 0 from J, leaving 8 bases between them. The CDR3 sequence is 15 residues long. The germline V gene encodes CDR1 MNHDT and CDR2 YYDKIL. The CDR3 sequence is CASSRGTFSAETLYF. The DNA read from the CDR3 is TGTGCTAGCAGTAGAGGGACTTTTAGTGCAGAA.

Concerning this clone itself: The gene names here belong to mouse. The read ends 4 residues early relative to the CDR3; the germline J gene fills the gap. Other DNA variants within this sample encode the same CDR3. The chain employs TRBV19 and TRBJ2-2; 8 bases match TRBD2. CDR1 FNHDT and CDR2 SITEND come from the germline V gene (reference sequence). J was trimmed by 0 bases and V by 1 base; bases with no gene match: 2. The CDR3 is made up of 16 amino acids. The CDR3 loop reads CASSISGGANTGQLYF. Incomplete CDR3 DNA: TGTGCCAGCAGTATAAGTGGGGGGGCAAACACCGGG.

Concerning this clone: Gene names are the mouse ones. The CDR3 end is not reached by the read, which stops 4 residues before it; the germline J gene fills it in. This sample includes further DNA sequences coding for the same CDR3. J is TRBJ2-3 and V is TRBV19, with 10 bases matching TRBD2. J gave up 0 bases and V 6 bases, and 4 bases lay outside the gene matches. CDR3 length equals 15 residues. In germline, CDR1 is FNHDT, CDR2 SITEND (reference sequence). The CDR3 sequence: CASTQTGGSAETLYF. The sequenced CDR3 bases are TGTGCCAGCACCCAGACTGGGGGGAGTGCAGAA.

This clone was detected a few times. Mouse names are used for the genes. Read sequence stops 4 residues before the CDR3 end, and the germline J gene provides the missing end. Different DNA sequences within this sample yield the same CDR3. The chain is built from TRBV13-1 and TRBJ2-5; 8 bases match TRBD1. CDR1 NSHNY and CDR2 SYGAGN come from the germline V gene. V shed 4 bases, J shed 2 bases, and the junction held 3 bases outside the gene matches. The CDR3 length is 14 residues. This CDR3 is CASSPDRGQDTQYF. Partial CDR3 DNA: TGTGCCAGCAGTCCTGACAGGGGCCAAGAC.

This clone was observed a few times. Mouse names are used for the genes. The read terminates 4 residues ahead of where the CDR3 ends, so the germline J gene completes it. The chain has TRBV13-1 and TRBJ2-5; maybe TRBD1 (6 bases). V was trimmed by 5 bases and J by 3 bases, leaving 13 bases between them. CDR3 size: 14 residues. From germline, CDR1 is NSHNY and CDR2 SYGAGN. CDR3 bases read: TGTGCCAGCAGACCTCCGGGACAACAAGAC. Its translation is CASRPPGQQD. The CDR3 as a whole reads CASRPPGQQDTQYF.

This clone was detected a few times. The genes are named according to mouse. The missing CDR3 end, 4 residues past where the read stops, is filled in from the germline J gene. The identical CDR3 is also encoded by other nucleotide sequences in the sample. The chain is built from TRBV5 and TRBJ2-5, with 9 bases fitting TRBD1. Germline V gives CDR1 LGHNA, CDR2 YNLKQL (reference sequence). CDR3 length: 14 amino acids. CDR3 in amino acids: CASSQETGGDTQYF. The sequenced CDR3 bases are TGTGCCAGCAGCCAAGAGACAGGGGGGGAC.

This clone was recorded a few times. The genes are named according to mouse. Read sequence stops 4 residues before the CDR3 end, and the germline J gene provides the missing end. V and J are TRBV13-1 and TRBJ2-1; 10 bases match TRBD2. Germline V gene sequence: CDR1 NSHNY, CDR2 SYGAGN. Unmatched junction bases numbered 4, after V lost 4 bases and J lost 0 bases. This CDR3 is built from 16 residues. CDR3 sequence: CASSPWGGPNYAEQFF. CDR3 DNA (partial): TGTGCCAGCAGTCCCTGGGGGGGCCCTAACTATGCT.

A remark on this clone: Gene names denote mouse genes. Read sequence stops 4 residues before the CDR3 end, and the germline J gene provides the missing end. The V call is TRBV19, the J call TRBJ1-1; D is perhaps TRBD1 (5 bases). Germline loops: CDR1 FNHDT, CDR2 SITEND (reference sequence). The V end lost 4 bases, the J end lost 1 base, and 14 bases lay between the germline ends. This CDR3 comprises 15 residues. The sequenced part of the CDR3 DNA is TGTGCCAGCAGTCCACTCCAGGGCGGGAACACA. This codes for CASSPLQGGNT. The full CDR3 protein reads CASSPLQGGNTEVFF.